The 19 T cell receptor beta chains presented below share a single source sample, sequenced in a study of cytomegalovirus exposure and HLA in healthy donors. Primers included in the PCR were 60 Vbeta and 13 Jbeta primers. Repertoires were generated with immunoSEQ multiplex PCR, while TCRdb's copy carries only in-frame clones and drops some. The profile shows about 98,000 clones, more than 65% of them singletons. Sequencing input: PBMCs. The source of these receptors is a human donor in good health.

The CDR3, as DNA: TGTGCCATCAGTGCCAGGGGGACGGACACTGAAGCTTTCTTT. Protein product: CAISARGTDTEAFF. The chain joins TRBV10-3 to TRBJ1-1; 7 positions agree with TRBD1. Unmatched junction bases numbered 5, after V lost 4 bases and J lost 3 bases. The CDR3 loop spans 14 amino acids. The V gene's germline CDR1 is ENHRY and CDR2 SYGVKD.

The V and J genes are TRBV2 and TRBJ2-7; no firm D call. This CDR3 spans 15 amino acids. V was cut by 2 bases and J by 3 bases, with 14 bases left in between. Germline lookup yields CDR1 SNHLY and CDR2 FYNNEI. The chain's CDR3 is CASSESPSPRYEQYF. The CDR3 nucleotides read TGTGCCAGCAGTGAATCTCCTAGTCCCCGCTACGAGCAGTACTTC.

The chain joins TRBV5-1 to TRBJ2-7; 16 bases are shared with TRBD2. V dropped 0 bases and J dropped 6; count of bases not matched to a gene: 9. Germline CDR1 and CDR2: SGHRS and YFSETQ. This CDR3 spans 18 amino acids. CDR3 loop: CASSLDFGTSGRASEQYF. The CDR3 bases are TGCGCCAGCAGCTTGGATTTCGGGACTAGCGGGAGGGCCTCCGAGCAGTACTTC.

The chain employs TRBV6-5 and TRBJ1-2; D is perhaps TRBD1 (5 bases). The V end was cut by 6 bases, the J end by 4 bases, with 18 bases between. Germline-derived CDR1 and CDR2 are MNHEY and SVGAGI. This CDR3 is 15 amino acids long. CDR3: CASSDDRRGSYGYTF. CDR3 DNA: TGTGCCAGCAGCGACGACCGGCGGGGGAGCTATGGCTACACCTTC.

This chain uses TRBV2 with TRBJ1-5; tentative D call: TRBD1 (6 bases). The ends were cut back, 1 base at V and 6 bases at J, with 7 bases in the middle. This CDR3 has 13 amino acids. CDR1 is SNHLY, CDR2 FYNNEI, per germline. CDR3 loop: CASSEVGGQPQHF. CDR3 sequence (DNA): TGTGCCAGCAGTGAAGTAGGGGGTCAGCCCCAGCATTTT.

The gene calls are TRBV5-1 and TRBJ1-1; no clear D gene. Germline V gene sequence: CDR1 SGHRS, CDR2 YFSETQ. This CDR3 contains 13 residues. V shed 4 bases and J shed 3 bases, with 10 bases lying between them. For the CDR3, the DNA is TGCGCCAGCAGCCTAATTCTTGACACTGAAGCTTTCTTT. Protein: CASSLILDTEAFF.

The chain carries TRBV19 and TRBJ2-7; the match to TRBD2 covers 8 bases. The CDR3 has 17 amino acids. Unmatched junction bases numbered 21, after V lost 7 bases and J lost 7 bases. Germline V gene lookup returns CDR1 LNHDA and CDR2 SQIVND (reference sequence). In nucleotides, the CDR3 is TGTGCCAGTACCAATTGGATTAGGGTAGCGGGGCCTCGTGAGCAGTACTTC. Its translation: CASTNWIRVAGPREQYF.

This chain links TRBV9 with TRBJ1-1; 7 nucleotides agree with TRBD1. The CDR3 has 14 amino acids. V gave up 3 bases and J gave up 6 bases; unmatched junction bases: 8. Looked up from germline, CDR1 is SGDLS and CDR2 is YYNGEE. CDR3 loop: CASSGLKGASEAFF. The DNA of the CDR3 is TGTGCCAGCAGCGGGCTGAAGGGGGCCTCTGAAGCTTTCTTT.

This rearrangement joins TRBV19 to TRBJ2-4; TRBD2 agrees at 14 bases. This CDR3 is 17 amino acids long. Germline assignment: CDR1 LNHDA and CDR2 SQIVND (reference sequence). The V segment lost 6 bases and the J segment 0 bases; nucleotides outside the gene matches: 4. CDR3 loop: CASSQGLAGVAKNIQYF. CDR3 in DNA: TGTGCCAGTAGCCAGGGACTAGCGGGGGTAGCCAAAAACATTCAGTACTTC.

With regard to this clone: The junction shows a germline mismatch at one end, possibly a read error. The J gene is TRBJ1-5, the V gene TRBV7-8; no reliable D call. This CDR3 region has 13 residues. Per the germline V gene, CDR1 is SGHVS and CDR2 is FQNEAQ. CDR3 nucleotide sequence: TGTGCCAGCGGCTTAGCCCAGGATCAGCCCCAGCATTTT. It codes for CASGLAQDQPQHF.

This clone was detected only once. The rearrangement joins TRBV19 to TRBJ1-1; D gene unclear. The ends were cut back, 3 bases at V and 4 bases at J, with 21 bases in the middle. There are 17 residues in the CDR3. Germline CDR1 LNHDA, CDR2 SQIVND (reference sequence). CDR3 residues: CASSIGRGSLGGTEAFF. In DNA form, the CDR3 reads TGTGCCAGTAGTATCGGTCGTGGCTCCTTAGGCGGCACTGAAGCTTTCTTT. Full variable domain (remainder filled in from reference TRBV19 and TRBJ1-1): DGGITQSPKYLFRKEGQNVTLSCEQNLNHDAMYWYRQDPGQGLRLIYYSQIVNDFQKGDIAEGYSVSREKKESFPLTVTSAQKNPTAFYLCASSIGRGSLGGTEAFFGQGTRLTVV.

The CDR3 loop reads CASSSGQGAYNEQFF. The DNA of the CDR3 is TGTGCCAGCAGCTCGGGACAGGGGGCCTACAATGAGCAGTTCTTC. V and J are TRBV7-7 and TRBJ2-1; 11 bases agree with TRBD1. This CDR3 spans 15 amino acids. The ends lost 4 bases at V and 2 bases at J; junction bases unmatched: 1. Germline CDR1 and CDR2: SSHAT and FNYEAQ (reference sequence). The full variable domain, in which reference TRBV7-7 and TRBJ2-1 provide the parts outside the CDR3, is GAGVSQSPRYKVTKRGQDVTLRCDPISSHATLYWYQQALGQGPEFLTYFNYEAQPDKSGLPSDRFSAERPEGSISTLTIQRTEQRDSAMYRCASSSGQGAYNEQFFGPGTRLTVL.

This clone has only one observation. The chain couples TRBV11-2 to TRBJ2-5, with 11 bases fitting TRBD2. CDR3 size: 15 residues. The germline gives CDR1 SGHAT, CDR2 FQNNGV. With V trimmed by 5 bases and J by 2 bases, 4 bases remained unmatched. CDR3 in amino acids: CASSPSGGHQETQYF. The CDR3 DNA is TGTGCCAGCAGCCCTAGCGGGGGGCATCAAGAGACCCAGTACTTC.

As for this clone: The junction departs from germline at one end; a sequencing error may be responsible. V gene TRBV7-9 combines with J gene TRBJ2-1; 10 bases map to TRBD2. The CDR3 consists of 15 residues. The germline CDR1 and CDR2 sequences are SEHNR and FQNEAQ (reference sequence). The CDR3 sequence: CASSLAGVAYNEQFF. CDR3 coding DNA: TGTGCCAGCAGCCTAGCGGGAGTGGCCTACAATGAGCAGTTCTTC.

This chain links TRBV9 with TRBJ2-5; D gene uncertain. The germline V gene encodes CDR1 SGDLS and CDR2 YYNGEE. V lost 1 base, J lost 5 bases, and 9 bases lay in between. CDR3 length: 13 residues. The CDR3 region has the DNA TGTGCCAGCAGCGTAACTACCGGGGAGACCCAGTACTTC. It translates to CASSVTTGETQYF.

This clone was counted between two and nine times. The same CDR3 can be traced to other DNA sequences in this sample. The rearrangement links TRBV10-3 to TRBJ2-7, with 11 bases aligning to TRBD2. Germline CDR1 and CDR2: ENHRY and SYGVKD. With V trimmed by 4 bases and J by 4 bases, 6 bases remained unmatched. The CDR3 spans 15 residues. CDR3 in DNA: TGTGCCATCAGTGTCGGGGGACTAGCGGCATACGAGCAGTACTTC. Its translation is CAISVGGLAAYEQYF.

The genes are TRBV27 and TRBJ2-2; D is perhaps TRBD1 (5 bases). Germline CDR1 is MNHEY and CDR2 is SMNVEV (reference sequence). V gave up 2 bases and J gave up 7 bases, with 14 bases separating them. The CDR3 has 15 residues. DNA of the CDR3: TGTGCCAGCAGTTTAGGGGCCCAATGGGGCGGGGAGCTGTTTTTT. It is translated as CASSLGAQWGGELFF.

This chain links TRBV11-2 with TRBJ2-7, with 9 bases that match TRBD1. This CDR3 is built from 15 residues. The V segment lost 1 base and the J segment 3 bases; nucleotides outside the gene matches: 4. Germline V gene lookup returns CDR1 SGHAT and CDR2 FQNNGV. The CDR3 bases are TGTGCCAGCAGCTTAGCGACAGGGGGGGACTACGAGCAGTACTTC. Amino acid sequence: CASSLATGGDYEQYF.

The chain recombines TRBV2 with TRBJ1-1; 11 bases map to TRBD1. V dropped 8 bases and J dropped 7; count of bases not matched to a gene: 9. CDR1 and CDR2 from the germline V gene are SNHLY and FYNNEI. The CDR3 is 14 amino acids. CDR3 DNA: TGTGCCAGCCGCCAAATGGGACAGGGGGATGAAGCTTTCTTT. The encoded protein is CASRQMGQGDEAFF.